This T cell receptor beta chain was identified in a study of cytomegalovirus exposure and HLA in healthy donors. Notes on the study in general: TCR beta chains numbering under 200 were designated cytomegalovirus-associated. Upon later analysis, TCR association rates were observed to vary by HLA locus, being highest for DRB1 and lowest for HLA-C.

Remarks on this clone: Its antigen is not known.

PCR employed 60 Vbeta and 13 Jbeta primers. Generated by immunoSEQ multiplex PCR, the TCRdb table keeps only in-frame clones and is missing some. This sample has 250,000 to 350,000 clones, with 65% to 85% found just once. The source is a female donor in good health and CMV-seronegative. Sequencing was carried out using PBMCs.

CDR3 amino acids: CASSPYRFQGETQYF. The CDR3 coding sequence is TGTGCCAGCAGCCCCTACAGGTTCCAGGGGGAGACCCAGTACTTC. The chain uses TRBV27 and TRBJ2-5, with D tentatively TRBD1 (6 bases). The V and J ends lost 6 bases and 5 bases respectively, with 19 bases between them. Germline lookup yields CDR1 MNHEY and CDR2 SMNVEV (reference sequence). This CDR3 contains 15 residues.